What follows describes a single TCR beta chain. The antigen remains unidentified. The entry originates in a study of shared clonotypes between healthy human individuals. Study-wide results and limits: Blood alone was sampled, and tissue repertoires likely differ.

Germline values: CDR1 LNHDA, CDR2 SQIVND (reference sequence). The CDR3 spans 16 residues. The V segment lost 3 bases and the J segment 4 bases; nucleotides outside the gene matches: 9. Produced via immunoSEQ multiplex PCR; TCRdb's table is partial and in-frame only. The table records roughly 720,000 clones, around 90% of them present only once. The chain links TRBV19 to TRBJ2-5; 9 bases match TRBD2. Sequenced sample: memory CD8+ T cells from PBMCs. Noted subset: CD45RO+ cells pooled with CCR7-negative TemRA cells. The TCR comes from a man younger than 35 in good health. Some clones in this sample may be carry-over from other donors' samples. CDR3 DNA sequence: TGTGCCAGTAGTATTGGTTCATGGCGGGAGGGAGAGACCCAGTACTTC. It codes for CASSIGSWREGETQYF. Full variable domain (missing parts from reference TRBV19 and TRBJ2-5): DGGITQSPKYLFRKEGQNVTLSCEQNLNHDAMYWYRQDPGQGLRLIYYSQIVNDFQKGDIAEGYSVSREKKESFPLTVTSAQKNPTAFYLCASSIGSWREGETQYFGPGTRLLVL.